The 9 T cell receptor beta chains below come from one sample, sequenced in a study of long-term antiretroviral therapy in people with HIV. The assay used was immunoSEQ (version v3.0), run at survey level. Clones were sequenced by immunoSEQ multiplex PCR, and TCRdb holds only the in-frame ones, with some missing. Found here are about 36,000 clones, 75% to 85% of them singletons; the top ten hold under 6.5%. This specimen was unsorted PBMCs, taken 3.4 years after starting antiretroviral therapy. The receptors here all came from a man in his thirties or forties with HIV.

CDR3 amino acids: CASSLVNSGGETQYF. For the CDR3, the DNA is TGTGCCAGCAGCTTGGTTAATAGTGGTGGAGAGACCCAGTACTTC. The V and J genes are TRBV7-8 and TRBJ2-5; D gene unclear. The CDR3 spans 15 residues. CDR1 and CDR2 (germline): SGHVS, FQNEAQ. V was shortened by 3 bases and J by 4 bases, with 15 bases between the two germline ends.

This rearrangement joins TRBV5-1 to TRBJ2-6, with D perhaps matching TRBD2 (6 bases). Trimming took off 0 bases at V and 4 bases at J, with 11 bases between the two ends. The CDR3 runs 16 residues. Germline V gene data show CDR1 as SGHRS and CDR2 as YFSETQ. The CDR3 nucleotides are TGCGCCAGCAGCTTGGACGGAGGGGTCGGGGCCAACGTCCTGACTTTC. It specifies CASSLDGGVGANVLTF. Supplemented by reference TRBV5-1 and TRBJ2-6, the full variable domain reads KAGVTQTPRYLIKTRGQQVTLSCSPISGHRSVSWYQQTPGQGLQFLFEYFSETQRNKGNFPGRFSGRQFSNSRSEMNVSTLELGDSALYLCASSLDGGVGANVLTFGAGSRLTVL.

The table lists this clone with a few counts. CDR3 sequence (DNA): TGTGCCAGCAGCTTTATCAGGGGCGGTCAGCCCCAGCATTTT. Protein product: CASSFIRGGQPQHF. The rearrangement links TRBV5-8 to TRBJ1-5, with D possibly matching TRBD1 (6 bases). Germline CDR1 is SGHTS and CDR2 is YDEGEE. Trimming took off 2 bases at V and 6 bases at J, with 12 bases between the two ends. The CDR3 has 14 amino acids.

J is TRBJ2-7 and V is TRBV6-6, with 8 bases identical to TRBD2. The V and J ends lost 6 bases and 4 bases, in that order; junction bases with no gene match: 2. Germline-derived CDR1 and CDR2 are MNHNY and SVGAGI (reference sequence). This CDR3 has 12 residues. The CDR3 protein is CASRTSEYEQYF. The CDR3 region has the DNA TGTGCCAGCAGGACTAGCGAGTACGAGCAGTACTTC.

V gene TRBV6-5 combines with J gene TRBJ2-1, with a tentative D call TRBD2 (7 bases). Germline V gene data show CDR1 as MNHEY and CDR2 as SVGAGI. V lost 0 bases and J lost 9, with 12 bases in between. The CDR3 totals 14 residues. CDR3: CASSYSGGGGEQFF. As DNA, the CDR3 is TGTGCCAGCAGTTACTCAGGGGGGGGCGGTGAGCAGTTCTTC.

V usage is TRBV30 and J usage is TRBJ2-5; D is unclear. The germline V and J ends were trimmed by 2 bases and 5 bases, with 3 bases remaining between them. The germline CDR1 and CDR2 sequences are GTSNPN and SVGIG (reference sequence). This CDR3 has 10 amino acids. The CDR3, as DNA: TGTGCCTGGAGTAGGGAGACCCAGTACTTC. The encoded protein is CAWSRETQYF.

The rearrangement links TRBV18 to TRBJ1-1; D call uncertain. Trimming pared 0 bases from V and 7 bases from J, leaving 15 bases between. Germline V gives CDR1 KGHSH, CDR2 LQKENI. The CDR3 extends over 15 amino acids. The CDR3 spells CASSPPNEGHGEAFF. The CDR3 DNA sequence: TGTGCCAGCTCACCACCGAACGAGGGTCATGGTGAAGCTTTCTTT.

This chain uses TRBV15 with TRBJ1-1; D ambiguous. The CDR3 is made up of 14 amino acids. Germline loops: CDR1 LNHNV, CDR2 YYDKDF (reference sequence). The V gene lost 0 bases and the J gene lost 2 bases, with 7 bases spanning the gap. The CDR3 loop is CATSREGRNTEAFF. DNA of the CDR3: TGTGCCACCAGCAGAGAGGGCAGAAACACTGAAGCTTTCTTT.

The chain has TRBV5-5 and TRBJ2-7; 7 positions match TRBD2. The germline V gene encodes CDR1 SGHKS and CDR2 YYEKEE (reference sequence). The CDR3 has 17 amino acids. Trimming removed 0 bases from V and 2 bases from J; junction bases left unmatched: 11. This chain's CDR3 is CASSLAGGSGLAYEQYF. The CDR3 DNA reads as TGTGCCAGCAGCTTGGCAGGCGGTAGCGGACTAGCCTACGAGCAGTACTTC.